Reported below is one T cell receptor beta chain. Antigen: not known. At one end the junction does not follow the germline gene, possibly because of a read error. Primers for the PCR totalled 60 Vbeta and 13 Jbeta. The table came from immunoSEQ multiplex PCR; TCRdb's copy has only in-frame clones and leaves some out. The repertoire includes 140,000 to 150,000 clones, 75% to 90% of them detected once, and less than 3% sits in the top ten. The data originate from a study of cytomegalovirus exposure and HLA in healthy donors. Findings of the study overall: V- and J-gene trimming of TCR beta was linked (in a later analysis) to a missense DCLRE1C variant.

The V gene's germline CDR1 is SEHNR and CDR2 FQNEAQ (reference sequence). The CDR3 extends over 16 amino acids. Input material: PBMCs. The chain employs TRBV7-9 and TRBJ2-3; TRBD2 aligns across 8 bases. The TCR was taken from a woman in her 30s in good health and CMV-seronegative. This chain's CDR3 is CSSSLVIGGETDTQYF. Here the CDR3 DNA reads TGTTCCAGCAGCTTAGTGATCGGGGGGGAAACAGATACGCAGTATTTT.